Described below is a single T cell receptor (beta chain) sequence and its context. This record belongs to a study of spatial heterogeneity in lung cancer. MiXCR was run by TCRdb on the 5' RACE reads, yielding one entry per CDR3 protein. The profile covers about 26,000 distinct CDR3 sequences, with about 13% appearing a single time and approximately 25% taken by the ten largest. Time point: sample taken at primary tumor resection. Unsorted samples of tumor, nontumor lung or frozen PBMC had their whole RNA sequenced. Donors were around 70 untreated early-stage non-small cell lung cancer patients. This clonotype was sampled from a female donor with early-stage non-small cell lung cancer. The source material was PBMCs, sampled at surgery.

CDR3 loop: CASSLRQAGANVLTF. CDR3 sequence (DNA): TGTGCCAGCAGCCTAAGACAGGCTGGGGCCAACGTCCTGACTTTC. The chain recombines TRBV5-6 with TRBJ2-6; the D gene is possibly TRBD1 (6 bases). Germline CDR1 is SGHDT and CDR2 is YYEEEE. The CDR3 extends over 15 amino acids. V lost 4 bases and J 2 bases, leaving 10 bases between the germline ends.